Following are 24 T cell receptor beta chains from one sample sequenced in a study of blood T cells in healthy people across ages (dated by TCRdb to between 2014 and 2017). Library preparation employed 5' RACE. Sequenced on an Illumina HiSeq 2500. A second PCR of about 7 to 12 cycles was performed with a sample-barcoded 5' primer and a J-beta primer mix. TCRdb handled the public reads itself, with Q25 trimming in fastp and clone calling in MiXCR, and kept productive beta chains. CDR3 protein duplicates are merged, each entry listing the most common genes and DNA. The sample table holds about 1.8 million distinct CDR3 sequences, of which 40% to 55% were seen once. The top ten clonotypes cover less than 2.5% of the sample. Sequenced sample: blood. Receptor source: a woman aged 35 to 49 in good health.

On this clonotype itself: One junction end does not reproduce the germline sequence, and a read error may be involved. The CDR3 DNA follows: TGCAGCGTAAGGACGGGCCCGAGCACAGATACGCGGTATTTT. Translating it yields CSVRTGPSTDTRYF. The chain is built from TRBV29-1 and TRBJ2-3; D gene unclear. The CDR3 is 14 residues long. Germline V CDR1 and CDR2: SQVTM, ANQGSEA.

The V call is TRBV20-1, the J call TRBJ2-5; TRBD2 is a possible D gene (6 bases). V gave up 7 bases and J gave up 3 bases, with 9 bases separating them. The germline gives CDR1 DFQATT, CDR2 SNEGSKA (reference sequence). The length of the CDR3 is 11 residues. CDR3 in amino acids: CSGWGEETQYF. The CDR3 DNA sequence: TGCAGTGGCTGGGGGGAAGAGACCCAGTACTTC.

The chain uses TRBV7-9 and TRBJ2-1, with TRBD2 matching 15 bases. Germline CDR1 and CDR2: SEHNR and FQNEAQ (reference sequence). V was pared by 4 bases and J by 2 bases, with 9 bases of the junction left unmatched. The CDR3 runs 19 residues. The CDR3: CASSSRTSGGVSPYNEQFF. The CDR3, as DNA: TGTGCCAGCAGCTCCAGGACTAGCGGGGGGGTTTCTCCCTACAATGAGCAGTTCTTC.

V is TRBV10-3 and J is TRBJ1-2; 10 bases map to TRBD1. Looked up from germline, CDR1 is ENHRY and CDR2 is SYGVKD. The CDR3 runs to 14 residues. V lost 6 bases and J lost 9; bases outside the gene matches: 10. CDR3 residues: CAIRGEGTGDRYTF. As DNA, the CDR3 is TGTGCCATCAGGGGAGAAGGGACAGGGGACCGCTACACCTTC.

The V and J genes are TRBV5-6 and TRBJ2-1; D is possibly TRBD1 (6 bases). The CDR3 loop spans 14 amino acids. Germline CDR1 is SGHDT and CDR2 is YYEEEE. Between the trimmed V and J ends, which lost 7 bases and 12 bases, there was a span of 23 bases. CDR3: CASQGSTGRQWQFF. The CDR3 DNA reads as TGTGCCAGCCAGGGGAGTACAGGGCGCCAATGGCAGTTCTTC.

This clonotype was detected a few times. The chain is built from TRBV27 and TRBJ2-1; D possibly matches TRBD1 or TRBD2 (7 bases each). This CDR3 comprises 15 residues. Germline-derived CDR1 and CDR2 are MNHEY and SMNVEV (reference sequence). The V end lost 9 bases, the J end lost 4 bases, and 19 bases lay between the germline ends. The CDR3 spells CASQLRGGGYNEQFF. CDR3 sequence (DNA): TGTGCCAGTCAGCTCAGGGGGGGAGGTTACAATGAGCAGTTCTTC.

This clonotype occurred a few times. CDR3 amino acids: CASSPKRYQETQYF. Here the CDR3 DNA reads TGTGCCAGCAGTCCGAAGAGGTACCAAGAGACCCAGTACTTC. The V call is TRBV7-9, the J call TRBJ2-5; D gene ambiguous. The germline V and J ends were trimmed by 6 bases and 0 bases, with 11 bases remaining between them. The CDR3 is made up of 14 amino acids. In germline, CDR1 is SEHNR, CDR2 FQNEAQ (reference sequence).

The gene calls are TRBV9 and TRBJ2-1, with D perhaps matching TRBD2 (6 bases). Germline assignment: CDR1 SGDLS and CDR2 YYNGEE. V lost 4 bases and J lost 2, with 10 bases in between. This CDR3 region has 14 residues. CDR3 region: CASSSGEPYNEQFF. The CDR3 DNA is TGTGCCAGCAGCTCGGGGGAACCCTACAATGAGCAGTTCTTC.

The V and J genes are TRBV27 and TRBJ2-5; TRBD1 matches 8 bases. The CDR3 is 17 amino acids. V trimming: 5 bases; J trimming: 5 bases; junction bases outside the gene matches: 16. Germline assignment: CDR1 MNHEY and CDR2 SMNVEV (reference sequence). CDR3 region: CASSSMRTGFMWETQYF. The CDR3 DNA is TGTGCCAGCAGTAGCATGAGGACAGGGTTCATGTGGGAGACCCAGTACTTC.

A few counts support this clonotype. As DNA, the CDR3 is TGTGCCATCTACCCCGGGACCCCTAGCACAGATACGCAGTATTTT. Residues: CAIYPGTPSTDTQYF. V usage is TRBV27 and J usage is TRBJ2-3; D may match TRBD1 or TRBD2 (5 bases each). This CDR3 contains 15 residues. V dropped 10 bases and J dropped 0 bases, with 17 bases sitting between them. The germline V gene has CDR1 MNHEY and CDR2 SMNVEV (reference sequence).

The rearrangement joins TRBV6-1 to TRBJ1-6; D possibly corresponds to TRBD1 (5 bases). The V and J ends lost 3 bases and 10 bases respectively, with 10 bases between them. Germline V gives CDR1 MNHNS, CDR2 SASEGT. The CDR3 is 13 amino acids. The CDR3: CASSDGGWSPLHF. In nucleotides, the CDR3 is TGTGCCAGCAGTGACGGGGGGTGGTCACCCCTCCACTTT.

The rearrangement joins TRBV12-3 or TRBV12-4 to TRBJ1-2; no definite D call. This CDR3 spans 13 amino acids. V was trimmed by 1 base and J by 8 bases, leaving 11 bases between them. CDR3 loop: CASSLGGGRGYTF. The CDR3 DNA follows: TGTGCCAGCAGTTTAGGAGGCGGGAGAGGCTACACCTTC.

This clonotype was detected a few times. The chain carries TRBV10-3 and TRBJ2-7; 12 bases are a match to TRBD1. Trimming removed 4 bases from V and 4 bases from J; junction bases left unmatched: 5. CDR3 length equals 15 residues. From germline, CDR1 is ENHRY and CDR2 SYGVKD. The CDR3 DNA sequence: TGTGCCATCAGTGCGGGACAGGGGGCTGGATACGAGCAGTACTTC. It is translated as CAISAGQGAGYEQYF.

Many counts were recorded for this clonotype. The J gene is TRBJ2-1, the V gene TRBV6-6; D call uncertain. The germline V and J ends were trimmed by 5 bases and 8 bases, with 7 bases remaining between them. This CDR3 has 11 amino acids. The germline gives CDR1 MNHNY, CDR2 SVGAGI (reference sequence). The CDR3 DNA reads TGTGCCAGCAGTAGTAGGGATGAGCAGTTCTTC. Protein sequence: CASSSRDEQFF.

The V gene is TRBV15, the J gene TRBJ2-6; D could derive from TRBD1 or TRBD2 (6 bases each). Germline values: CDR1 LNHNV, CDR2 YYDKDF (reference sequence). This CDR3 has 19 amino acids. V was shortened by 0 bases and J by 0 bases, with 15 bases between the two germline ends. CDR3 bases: TGTGCCACCAGCAGAGATTTTAGGGGGGTCCTCTCTGGGGCCAACGTCCTGACTTTC. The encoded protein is CATSRDFRGVLSGANVLTF.

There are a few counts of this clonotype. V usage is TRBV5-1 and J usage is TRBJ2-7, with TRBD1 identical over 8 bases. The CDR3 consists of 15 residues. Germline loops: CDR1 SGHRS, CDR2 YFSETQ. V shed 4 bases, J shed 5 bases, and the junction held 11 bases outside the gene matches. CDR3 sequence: CASSGVTGVSDEQYF. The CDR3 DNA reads TGCGCCAGCAGCGGGGTGACAGGGGTGTCAGACGAGCAGTACTTC.

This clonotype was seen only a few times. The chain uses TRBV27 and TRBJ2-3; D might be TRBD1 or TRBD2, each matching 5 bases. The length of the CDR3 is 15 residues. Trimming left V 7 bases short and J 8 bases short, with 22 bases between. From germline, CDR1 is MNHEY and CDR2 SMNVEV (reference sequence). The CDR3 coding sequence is TGTGCCAGCAACATCCGGGACCAGAGGGGCGGTACGCAGTATTTT. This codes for CASNIRDQRGGTQYF.

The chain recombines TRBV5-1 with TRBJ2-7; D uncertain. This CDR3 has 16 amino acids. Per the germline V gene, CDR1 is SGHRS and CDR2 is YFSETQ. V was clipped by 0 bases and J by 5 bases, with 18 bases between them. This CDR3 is CASSLGPLGSTDEQYF. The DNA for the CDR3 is TGCGCCAGCAGCTTGGGCCCCCTCGGTTCCACAGACGAGCAGTACTTC.

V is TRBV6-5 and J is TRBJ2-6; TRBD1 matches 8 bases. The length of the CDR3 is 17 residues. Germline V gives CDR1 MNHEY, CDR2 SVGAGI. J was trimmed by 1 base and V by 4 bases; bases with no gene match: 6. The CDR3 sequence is CASSSDRGGSGANVLTF. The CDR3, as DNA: TGTGCCAGCAGTTCTGACAGGGGTGGGTCTGGGGCCAACGTCCTGACTTTC.

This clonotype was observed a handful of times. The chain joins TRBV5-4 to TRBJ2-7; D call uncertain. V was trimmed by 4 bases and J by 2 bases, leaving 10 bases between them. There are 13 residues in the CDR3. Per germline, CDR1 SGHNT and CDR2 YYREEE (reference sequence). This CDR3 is CASSNVMAYEQYF. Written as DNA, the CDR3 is TGTGCCAGCAGCAACGTCATGGCCTACGAGCAGTACTTC.

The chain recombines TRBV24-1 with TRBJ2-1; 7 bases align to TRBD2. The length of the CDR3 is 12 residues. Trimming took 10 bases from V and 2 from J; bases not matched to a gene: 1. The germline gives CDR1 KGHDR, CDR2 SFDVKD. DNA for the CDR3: TGTGCCACGCGGGGGACCTACAATGAGCAGTTCTTC. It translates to CATRGTYNEQFF.

CDR3 sequence reads: CASSRNRGHPKQFF. In nucleotides, the CDR3 is TGTGCCAGCTCACGGAACAGGGGGCACCCCAAGCAGTTCTTC. This sequence joins TRBV18 and TRBJ2-1; 9 positions match TRBD1. The J segment lost 11 bases and the V segment lost 4 bases, leaving 9 bases of the junction unmatched. In germline, CDR1 is KGHSH, CDR2 LQKENI. The CDR3 covers 14 residues.

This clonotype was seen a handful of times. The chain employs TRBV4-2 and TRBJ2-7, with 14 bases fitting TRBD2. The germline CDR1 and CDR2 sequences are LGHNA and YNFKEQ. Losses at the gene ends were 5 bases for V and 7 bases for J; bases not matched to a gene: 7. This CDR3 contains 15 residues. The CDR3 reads CASSKPGTSGGEQYF. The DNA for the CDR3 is TGTGCCAGCAGCAAACCCGGGACTAGCGGGGGAGAGCAGTACTTC.

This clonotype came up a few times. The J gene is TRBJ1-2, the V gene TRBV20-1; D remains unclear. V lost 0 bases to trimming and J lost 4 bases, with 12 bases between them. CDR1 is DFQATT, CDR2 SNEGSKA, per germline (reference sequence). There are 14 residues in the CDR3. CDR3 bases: TGCAGTGCTAGAGATCCCAATGAGCGCTATGGCTACACCTTC. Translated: CSARDPNERYGYTF.